Here is one T cell receptor beta chain with its context. With autoimmune disease history or systemic immunosuppression, patients were excluded. Profiled with immunoSEQ multiplex PCR; TCRdb holds only in-frame clones, not every one. The sample lists 35,000 to 55,000 clones, around 94% occurring once. The record originates from a study of OX40 agonist ivuxolimab in advanced cancers. Study in general: Mean age about 60 years, range roughly 23 to 79; 82.7% male. Among those treated, three patients had partial responses, one with hepatocellular carcinoma and two with cutaneous melanoma.

The sequenced sample was CD4+ or CD8+ T cells sorted from blood, obtained in a trial of the OX40 agonist ivuxolimab. The receptor was isolated from an adult with an advanced solid tumor such as melanoma, head and neck, liver or kidney cancer.

CDR3 sequence: CASSQLAGAYEQYF. Written as DNA, the CDR3 is TGTGCCAGCAGCCAACTAGCGGGGGCCTACGAGCAGTACTTC. This chain links TRBV4-2 with TRBJ2-7; TRBD2 agrees at 10 bases. The CDR3 is made up of 14 amino acids. CDR1 and CDR2 from the germline V gene are LGHNA and YNFKEQ. V shed 2 bases, J shed 2 bases, and the junction held 0 bases outside the gene matches.